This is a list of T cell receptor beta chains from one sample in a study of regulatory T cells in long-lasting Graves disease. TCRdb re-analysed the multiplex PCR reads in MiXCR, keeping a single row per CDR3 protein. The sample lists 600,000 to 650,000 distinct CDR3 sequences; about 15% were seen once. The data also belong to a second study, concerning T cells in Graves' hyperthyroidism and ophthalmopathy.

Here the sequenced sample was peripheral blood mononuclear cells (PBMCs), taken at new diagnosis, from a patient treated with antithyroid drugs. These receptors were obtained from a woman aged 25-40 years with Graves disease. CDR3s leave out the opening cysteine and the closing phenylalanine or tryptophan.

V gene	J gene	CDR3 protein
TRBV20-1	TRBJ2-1	SAPGTGYNEQF
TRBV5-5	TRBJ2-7	ASSLALSGGSYEQY
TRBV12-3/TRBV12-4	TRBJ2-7	ASTTMAPSGRYEQY
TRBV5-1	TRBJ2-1	ASSLAAGVSNEQF
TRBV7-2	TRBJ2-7	ASSPAGSSYEQY
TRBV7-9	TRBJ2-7	ASSSPGAGGTYEQY
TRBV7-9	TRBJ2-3	ASSFQDRGIPSTDTQY
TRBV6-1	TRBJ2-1	ASRGDRGVNEQF
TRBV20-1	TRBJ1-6	SAAAGANGNSPLH
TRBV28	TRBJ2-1	ASIMGGVDSYNEQF
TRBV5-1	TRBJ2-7	ASSRGGVTDSYEQY
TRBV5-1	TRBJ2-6	ASSLGGSGADVLT
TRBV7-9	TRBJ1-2	ASSPVSKEYGYT
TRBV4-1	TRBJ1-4	ASSRPDLFAGEKLF
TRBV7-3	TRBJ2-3	ASSSGFGGSTDTQY
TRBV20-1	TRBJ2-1	SASGIAGIGKNEQF
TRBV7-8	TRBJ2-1	ASSLGTGADNEQF
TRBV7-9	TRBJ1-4	ASSFSGFEKLF
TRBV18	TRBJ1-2	ASSPNEGSGYT
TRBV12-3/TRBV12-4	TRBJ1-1	ASSFEIRGRDEAF
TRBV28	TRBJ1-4	ASSLRGATNEKLF
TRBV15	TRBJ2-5	ATSPGAAQETQY
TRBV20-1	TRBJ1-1	SARGLLPGTEAF
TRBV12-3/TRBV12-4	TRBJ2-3	ASSLQDGTDTQY
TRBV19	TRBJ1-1	ASSMSRGRTEAF
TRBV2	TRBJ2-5	ASNRGLAGRETQY
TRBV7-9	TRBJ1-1	ASSSYRDITLMNTEAF
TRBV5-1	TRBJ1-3	ASSYGGDSGNTIY
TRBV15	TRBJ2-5	ATSFWQETQY
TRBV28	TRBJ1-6	ATEPGYNSPLH
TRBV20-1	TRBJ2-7	SARTPKRLPSEQY
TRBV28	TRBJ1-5	ASSLPGIGGASNQPQH
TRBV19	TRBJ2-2	ASSDLGTGGSGELF
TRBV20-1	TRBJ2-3	SARARTGVLDTQY
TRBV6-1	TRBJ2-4	ATHLGGGNIQY
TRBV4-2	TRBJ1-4	ASSQDLGTGIREKLF
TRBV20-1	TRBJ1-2	SAKAGTGGLRNYGYT
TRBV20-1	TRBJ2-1	SAPWASGSFVRSYNEQF
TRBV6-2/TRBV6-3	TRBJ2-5	ASSVGRAPMWETQY
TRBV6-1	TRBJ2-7	ASSPASGFPYEQY
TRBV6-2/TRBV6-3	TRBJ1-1	ASRSTGGARNTEAF
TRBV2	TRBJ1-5	ASILKRDSNQPQH
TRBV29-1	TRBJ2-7	SVVKGTYEQY
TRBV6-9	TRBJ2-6	ASSYSGGTGTAGANVLT
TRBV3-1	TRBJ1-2	ASSQVPDIDGYT
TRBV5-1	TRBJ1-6	ASSSWANSPLH
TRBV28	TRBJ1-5	ASRVTSSPSNQPQH